One sample yielded the 26 T cell receptor beta chains listed below, sequenced in a study of shared clonotypes between healthy human individuals. Data came from immunoSEQ multiplex PCR; TCRdb stores just in-frame clones and leaves some out. The data hold about 1.1 million clones, with 70% to 80% observed a single time. Sequencing used memory CD4+ T cells from PBMCs. The subset is: CD45RA-negative fraction. These receptor sequences come from a man in his late teens or twenties in good health. Some clones in this sample may be carry-over from other donors' samples.

The V call is TRBV4-1, the J call TRBJ1-1; a weak D match, TRBD1 (5 bases). V was shortened by 0 bases and J by 1 base, with 12 bases between the two germline ends. The CDR3 extends over 16 amino acids. Per the germline V gene, CDR1 is MGHRA and CDR2 is YSYEKL. CDR3 bases: TGCGCCAGCAGCCAAGATCCCCAGGGACGGAACACTGAAGCTTTCTTT. It yields the protein CASSQDPQGRNTEAFF.

The chain uses TRBV30 and TRBJ1-4; D is unresolved. Germline CDR1 is GTSNPN and CDR2 is SVGIG (reference sequence). CDR3 length equals 15 residues. V shed 2 bases and J shed 4 bases, with 14 bases lying between them. CDR3 in amino acids: CAWSIMSAGNEKLFF. The CDR3, as DNA: TGTGCCTGGAGTATTATGTCGGCGGGTAATGAAAAACTGTTTTTT.

The chain's CDR3 is CASSLGGVGNTGELFF. As DNA, the CDR3 is TGTGCCAGCAGTTTGGGTGGGGTCGGGAACACCGGGGAGCTGTTTTTT. This sequence joins TRBV28 and TRBJ2-2; D unresolved. From germline, CDR1 is MDHEN and CDR2 SYDVKM. The length of the CDR3 is 16 residues. With 3 bases removed from V and 1 base from J, the gap between germline ends came to 12 bases.

Comments on this clone: A much larger clone is a single base away; this may be a read error. Additional DNA sequences in this sample encode the identical CDR3. V and J are TRBV5-1 and TRBJ2-7; 12 positions agree with TRBD2. The ends lost 2 bases at V and 4 bases at J; junction bases unmatched: 1. Germline V gives CDR1 SGHRS, CDR2 YFSETQ. CDR3 size: 14 residues. CDR3 loop: CASSFLAGGYEQYF. The CDR3 region has the DNA TGCGCCAGCAGCTTTCTAGCGGGAGGGTACGAGCAGTACTTC.

The rearrangement joins TRBV7-2 to TRBJ2-7; 7 nucleotides line up with TRBD2. V shed 0 bases, J shed 5 bases, and the junction held 4 bases outside the gene matches. Germline CDR1 SGHTA, CDR2 FQGNSA. There are 14 residues in the CDR3. CDR3 region: CASSLAGGPNEQYF. The CDR3 region has the DNA TGTGCCAGCAGCTTAGCGGGAGGGCCCAACGAGCAGTACTTC.

The chain joins TRBV6-4 to TRBJ2-3, with D perhaps TRBD1 or TRBD2 (7 bases each). V was clipped by 3 bases and J by 3 bases, with 13 bases between them. The length of the CDR3 is 15 residues. Germline CDR1 MRHNA, CDR2 SNTAGT. The CDR3, as DNA: TGTGCCAGCAGTGAACAGGGGACTAAGACAGATACGCAGTATTTT. Translation: CASSEQGTKTDTQYF.

The rearrangement joins TRBV11-2 to TRBJ2-5, with a weak D call TRBD2 (5 bases). The germline gives CDR1 SGHAT, CDR2 FQNNGV. The CDR3 runs 14 residues. V was trimmed by 2 bases and J by 4 bases, leaving 11 bases between them. The CDR3: CASSLLGEGETQYF. CDR3 bases: TGTGCCAGCAGCTTATTGGGAGAAGGAGAGACCCAGTACTTC.

The V call is TRBV5-4, the J call TRBJ2-1, with D maybe TRBD2 (6 bases). The V gene lost 0 bases and the J gene lost 4 bases, with 11 bases spanning the gap. The CDR3 is 15 amino acids. Germline V gene data show CDR1 as SGHNT and CDR2 as YYREEE (reference sequence). CDR3 coding DNA: TGTGCCAGCAGCTTGGTAGTAGCGGCTTACAATGAGCAGTTCTTC. This encodes CASSLVVAAYNEQFF. Drawing the rest from reference TRBV5-4 and TRBJ2-1, the complete variable domain is ETGVTQSPTHLIKTRGQQVTLRCSSQSGHNTVSWYQQALGQGPQFIFQYYREEENGRGNFPPRFSGLQFPNYSSELNVNALELDDSALYLCASSLVVAAYNEQFFGPGTRLTVL.

This CDR3 reads CASSLGQRADEQYF. CDR3 sequence (DNA): TGCGCCAGCAGCCTGGGACAGCGGGCTGACGAGCAGTACTTC. The V gene is TRBV5-1, the J gene TRBJ2-7, with D maybe TRBD1 (7 bases). The CDR3 is 14 amino acids. Trimming took 4 bases from V and 5 from J, leaving 16 bases between them. Germline V gene data show CDR1 as SGHRS and CDR2 as YFSETQ.

The CDR3 nucleotides read TGCGCCAGCAGCCAAGGGCTAGCGGGAGACGAGCAGTACTTC. This codes for CASSQGLAGDEQYF. J is TRBJ2-7 and V is TRBV4-1, with 10 bases lining up with TRBD2. Per the germline V gene, CDR1 is MGHRA and CDR2 is YSYEKL. Trimming removed 1 base from V and 5 bases from J; junction bases left unmatched: 2. This CDR3 is 14 amino acids long.

This chain connects TRBV6-1 to TRBJ1-2; D remains ambiguous. V was cut by 6 bases and J by 4 bases, with 9 bases left in between. Germline V CDR1 and CDR2: MNHNS, SASEGT. This CDR3 region has 12 residues. DNA for the CDR3: TGTGCCAGCAGGGGGTCCGGCTATGGCTACACCTTC. Protein sequence: CASRGSGYGYTF.

The V gene is TRBV14, the J gene TRBJ1-1; maybe TRBD1 (5 bases). There are 17 residues in the CDR3. Germline V lookup: CDR1 SGHDN, CDR2 FVKESK. V was clipped by 0 bases and J by 1 base, with 15 bases between them. CDR3 in amino acids: CASSQDLRDRGNTEAFF. CDR3 bases: TGTGCCAGCAGCCAAGATCTCCGGGACCGGGGGAACACTGAAGCTTTCTTT.

This clone has a count of ten or more. The chain carries TRBV10-3 and TRBJ2-2, with TRBD1 matching 7 bases. The germline gives CDR1 ENHRY, CDR2 SYGVKD. The ends lost 3 bases at V and 9 bases at J; junction bases unmatched: 7. This CDR3 has 14 residues. The CDR3 region has the DNA TGTGCCATCAGTGAAGGCCAGGGGGACCGGGAGCTGTTTTTT. Protein: CAISEGQGDRELFF.

The chain employs TRBV29-1 and TRBJ2-3; TRBD1 or TRBD2 may be the D gene (5 bases each). CDR3 length equals 11 residues. V was cut by 6 bases and J by 5 bases, with 9 bases left in between. CDR1 is SQVTM and CDR2 is ANQGSEA in the germline V gene. The CDR3 reads CSVGTRDTQYF. The CDR3, as DNA: TGCAGCGTGGGGACGAGAGATACGCAGTATTTT.

This clone showed up just once. This chain links TRBV7-3 with TRBJ2-5; D unclear. Trimming pared 2 bases from V and 2 bases from J, leaving 12 bases between. The CDR3 contains 15 residues. Germline V lookup: CDR1 SGHTA, CDR2 FQGTGA. CDR3 loop: CASSLQAASQETQYF. The CDR3 DNA sequence: TGTGCCAGCAGCTTACAGGCGGCCTCTCAAGAGACCCAGTACTTC.

This chain connects TRBV6-5 to TRBJ2-7, with D possibly TRBD1 on 6 matching bases. The CDR3 is 14 residues long. Germline V CDR1 and CDR2: MNHEY, SVGAGI. V lost 0 bases and J lost 1, with 7 bases in between. This CDR3 is CASSYSQGSYEQYF. As DNA, the CDR3 is TGTGCCAGCAGTTACTCCCAGGGGTCCTACGAGCAGTACTTC.

This chain uses TRBV2 with TRBJ1-5; 7 bases agree with TRBD1. The CDR3 totals 13 residues. Per the germline V gene, CDR1 is SNHLY and CDR2 is FYNNEI. V was clipped by 6 bases and J by 7 bases; unmatched bases: 6. CDR3 sequence (DNA): TGTGCCAGCAGCGCCACAGGGGAACAGCCCCAGCATTTT. Protein product: CASSATGEQPQHF.

The genes are TRBV28 and TRBJ1-4, with D possibly being TRBD1 (5 bases). V lost 6 bases and J 8 bases, leaving 13 bases between the germline ends. The CDR3 loop spans 13 amino acids. Germline values: CDR1 MDHEN, CDR2 SYDVKM. The CDR3 DNA is TGTGCCAGCAGAAAGCAGGGACGGGAAAAACTGTTTTTT. Protein product: CASRKQGREKLFF.

The V gene is TRBV11-2, the J gene TRBJ2-3; 10 nucleotides align to TRBD2. The CDR3 is 15 amino acids. Germline CDR1 SGHAT, CDR2 FQNNGV. The V and J ends lost 3 bases and 5 bases, in that order; junction bases with no gene match: 5. The CDR3, as DNA: TGTGCCAGCAGCTTCCTAGCGGGAGTCGGAGATACGCAGTATTTT. Translated, it gives CASSFLAGVGDTQYF.

V is TRBV21-1 and J is TRBJ2-1; TRBD2 reflects the table's D call only, with no check against the DNA. TRBV21-1 is given as a pseudogene. The CDR3 spans 20 residues. The CDR3 sequence is CASSNPKELRLAADYNEQFF. As DNA, the CDR3 is TGTGCCAGCAGCAACCCGAAGGAGTTACGGCTAGCGGCCGATTACAATGAGCAGTTCTTC.

V is TRBV5-5 and J is TRBJ2-2; 7 nucleotides agree with TRBD1. This CDR3 is 15 amino acids long. Germline CDR1 reads SGHKS; CDR2 reads YYEKEE (reference sequence). The V and J ends lost 0 bases and 5 bases, in that order; junction bases with no gene match: 4. CDR3 loop: CASSLEGTVTGELFF. The CDR3 DNA is TGTGCCAGCAGCTTGGAAGGGACAGTTACCGGGGAGCTGTTTTTT.

The chain carries TRBV14 and TRBJ1-2, with D perhaps TRBD1 (6 bases). There are 15 residues in the CDR3. V lost 0 bases to trimming and J lost 7 bases, with 15 bases between them. Germline CDR1 is SGHDN and CDR2 is FVKESK. The CDR3 bases are TGTGCCAGCAGCCAAGAAGGCCGGGGGCGCGGTGGCTACACCTTC. Its translation: CASSQEGRGRGGYTF.

The rearrangement joins TRBV5-1 to TRBJ1-3; weak D call: TRBD1 (5 bases). Per germline, CDR1 SGHRS and CDR2 YFSETQ. V lost 4 bases and J 0 bases, leaving 11 bases between the germline ends. The length of the CDR3 is 15 residues. This CDR3 is CASSPGAPSGNTIYF. As DNA, the CDR3 is TGCGCCAGCAGCCCCGGGGCACCCTCTGGAAACACCATATATTTT.

A note on this clone: This may be a read error: a much more frequent sequence differs by one nucleotide. The chain couples TRBV7-9 to TRBJ2-1; the match to TRBD2 covers 8 bases. The V segment lost 5 bases and the J segment 0 bases; nucleotides outside the gene matches: 3. The CDR3 has 15 amino acids. Germline CDR1 and CDR2: SEHNR and FQNEAQ (reference sequence). CDR3 in amino acids: CASSESGSSYNEQFF. For the CDR3, the DNA is TGTGCCAGCAGCGAAAGCGGGAGCTCCTACAATGAGCAGTTCTTC.

This clone has more than one count but fewer than ten. This rearrangement joins TRBV28 to TRBJ1-2, with D perhaps matching TRBD1 (6 bases). Germline V gives CDR1 MDHEN, CDR2 SYDVKM. The CDR3 totals 14 residues. Between the trimmed V and J ends, which lost 8 bases and 5 bases, there was a span of 18 bases. CDR3 bases: TGTGCCAGCTTTACCTCAGGACAGCGGTATGGCTACACCTTC. Amino acid sequence: CASFTSGQRYGYTF.

J is TRBJ2-3 and V is TRBV5-4; 7 bases are a match to TRBD1. The CDR3 length is 16 residues. Germline V gives CDR1 SGHNT, CDR2 YYREEE (reference sequence). After removal of 4 bases from V and 1 base from J, the junction contained 9 bases not matched to a gene. CDR3 sequence reads: CASSPHRGGRTDTQYF. The DNA of the CDR3 is TGTGCCAGCAGCCCCCATCGAGGGGGCCGCACAGATACGCAGTATTTT.